A single sample gave rise to the 31 T cell receptor beta chains below, sequenced in a study of blood T cell repertoires in COVID-19. TCRdb keeps only in-frame clones here, not all; method: immunoSEQ multiplex PCR. This table holds about 430,000 clones, roughly nine tenths found once. The sequenced material came from PBMCs or T cells enriched from blood (not recorded which). These receptors were obtained from a man aged 30 to 39 who had recovered from COVID-19.

DNA of the CDR3: TGTGCCAGCCTGCTGCCGGGAAGGACTAATGAAAAACTGTTTTTT. Translated, it gives CASLLPGRTNEKLFF. The gene calls are TRBV2 and TRBJ1-4; no definite D call. Per the germline V gene, CDR1 is SNHLY and CDR2 is FYNNEI. V was shortened by 8 bases and J by 2 bases, with 15 bases between the two germline ends. This CDR3 comprises 15 residues.

Here the CDR3 DNA reads TGTGCCAGCAGATTATACAGGGTAGGGGCCAACGTCCTGACTTTC. It translates to CASRLYRVGANVLTF. The V and J genes are TRBV6-5 and TRBJ2-6; perhaps TRBD1 as D (6 bases). Germline CDR1 MNHEY, CDR2 SVGAGI. This CDR3 contains 15 residues. Trimming stripped 6 bases from V and 4 bases from J, with 13 bases between.

The chain couples TRBV2 to TRBJ2-1, with TRBD2 matching 7 bases. There are 14 residues in the CDR3. V dropped 6 bases and J dropped 9; count of bases not matched to a gene: 11. Germline V gene sequence: CDR1 SNHLY, CDR2 FYNNEI. CDR3 sequence (DNA): TGTGCCAGCAGGGCCGGGACTACCAACAGTGAGCAGTTCTTC. It translates to CASRAGTTNSEQFF.

The J gene is TRBJ1-2, the V gene TRBV3-1 (or the pseudogene TRBV3-2); tentatively, D is TRBD1 (6 bases). There are 12 residues in the CDR3. With 6 bases removed from V and 6 bases from J, the gap between germline ends came to 11 bases. Germline CDR1 LGHDT, CDR2 YNNKEL (reference sequence). CDR3 sequence reads: CASRKGEHGYTF. As DNA, the CDR3 is TGTGCCAGCAGGAAGGGGGAGCATGGCTACACCTTC.

CDR3 DNA sequence: TGTGCCAGCAGCCATGGAGCAATTTCGAAAAATCAGCCCCAGCATTTT. This codes for CASSHGAISKNQPQHF. The rearrangement uses TRBV3-1 (or the pseudogene TRBV3-2) and TRBJ1-5; D is unclear. V was cut by 3 bases and J by 4 bases, with 16 bases left in between. CDR1 and CDR2 from the germline V gene are LGHDT and YNNKEL (reference sequence). CDR3 length: 16 residues.

The chain joins TRBV28 to TRBJ2-7; 12 bases agree with TRBD2. CDR1 is MDHEN, CDR2 SYDVKM, per germline. The CDR3 totals 17 residues. The J segment lost 0 bases and the V segment lost 4 bases, leaving 7 bases of the junction unmatched. The DNA of the CDR3 is TGTGCCAGCAGTTCCTTGGGACTAGCGGGCTACTCCTACGAGCAGTACTTC. Translating gives CASSSLGLAGYSYEQYF.

The CDR3 protein is CASSPGQLVEQFF. CDR3 bases: TGTGCCAGCTCACCGGGGCAGTTAGTAGAGCAGTTCTTC. J is TRBJ2-1 and V is TRBV18; TRBD1 is a possible D gene (5 bases). This CDR3 spans 13 amino acids. Germline V lookup: CDR1 KGHSH, CDR2 LQKENI. Trimming shortened V by 3 bases and J by 10 bases, and 13 bases separated the two germline ends.

This clone was detected once. The chain uses TRBV19 and TRBJ2-2; 13 bases line up with TRBD2. V was clipped by 4 bases and J by 5 bases; unmatched bases: 7. Germline V lookup: CDR1 LNHDA, CDR2 SQIVND (reference sequence). There are 17 residues in the CDR3. DNA for the CDR3: TGTGCCAGTAGTAGAGGACTAGCGGGAGATATTACCGGGGAGCTGTTTTTT. Amino acids: CASSRGLAGDITGELFF.

This sequence joins TRBV30 and TRBJ1-4, with 8 bases fitting TRBD1. Germline trimming cut 4 bases from V and 7 bases from J; bases unmatched to any gene: 8. The germline V gene encodes CDR1 GTSNPN and CDR2 SVGIG (reference sequence). The CDR3 extends over 14 amino acids. The CDR3 here is CAWKDRDGGEKLFF. The CDR3 nucleotides are TGTGCCTGGAAGGACAGGGACGGGGGTGAAAAACTGTTTTTT.

The chain combines TRBV18 with TRBJ1-6; 7 positions match TRBD1. Germline V lookup: CDR1 KGHSH, CDR2 LQKENI. After removal of 3 bases from V and 9 bases from J, the junction contained 5 bases not matched to a gene. The CDR3 loop spans 14 amino acids. In nucleotides, the CDR3 is TGTGCCAGCTCACCGACAGGGTACGGTTCACCCCTCCACTTT. Its protein is CASSPTGYGSPLHF.

V and J are TRBV28 and TRBJ1-2; D is unclear. This CDR3 is built from 13 residues. The V end was cut by 3 bases, the J end by 4 bases, with 9 bases between. Germline lookup yields CDR1 MDHEN and CDR2 SYDVKM. The CDR3 loop is CASSFNGRYGYTF. The DNA for the CDR3 is TGTGCCAGCAGTTTCAACGGTCGCTATGGCTACACCTTC.

J is TRBJ2-7 and V is TRBV15; 14 bases align to TRBD2. CDR1 is LNHNV, CDR2 YYDKDF, per germline (reference sequence). There are 17 residues in the CDR3. The V and J ends lost 3 bases and 0 bases, in that order; junction bases with no gene match: 4. The CDR3 is CATSRQGLAGGSYEQYF. The CDR3 coding sequence is TGTGCCACCAGCAGGCAAGGACTAGCGGGAGGCTCCTACGAGCAGTACTTC.

V usage is TRBV16 and J usage is TRBJ2-1; a weak D match, TRBD2 (6 bases). The germline V gene encodes CDR1 KGHSY and CDR2 FQNENV. The V end lost 7 bases, the J end lost 6 bases, and 31 bases lay between the germline ends. The CDR3 is 19 amino acids. In DNA form, the CDR3 reads TGTGCCAGCACGGGCGTATTTGCAGCCGTAGGGAGGCTCATCAATGAGCAGTTCTTC. Protein sequence: CASTGVFAAVGRLINEQFF.

V is TRBV18 and J is TRBJ1-1; no clear D gene. This CDR3 is built from 14 residues. Germline CDR1 is KGHSH and CDR2 is LQKENI. V was cut by 5 bases and J by 4 bases, with 14 bases left in between. The CDR3 DNA reads as TGTGCCAGCTCATTAGGGAGTTGGAGCACTGAAGCTTTCTTT. Translated, it gives CASSLGSWSTEAFF.

V is TRBV27 and J is TRBJ2-2, with no clear D. The CDR3 extends over 13 amino acids. CDR1 is MNHEY, CDR2 SMNVEV, per germline (reference sequence). Trimming stripped 5 bases from V and 4 bases from J, with 8 bases between. As DNA, the CDR3 is TGTGCCAGCAGTAAATCGGGCACCGGGGAGCTGTTTTTT. Amino acid sequence: CASSKSGTGELFF.

The chain employs TRBV5-1 and TRBJ2-2; 10 nucleotides match TRBD2. The CDR3 loop spans 16 amino acids. V dropped 5 bases and J dropped 4; count of bases not matched to a gene: 8. Germline CDR1 and CDR2: SGHRS and YFSETQ. The CDR3 sequence: CASRRSSGSSTGELFF. DNA of the CDR3: TGCGCCAGCAGGCGTTCTAGCGGGAGTTCCACCGGGGAGCTGTTTTTT.

In the case of this clone: Additional DNA sequences in this sample encode the identical CDR3. V gene TRBV5-1 combines with J gene TRBJ1-1, with D perhaps matching TRBD1 (6 bases). Germline V gene data show CDR1 as SGHRS and CDR2 as YFSETQ. CDR3 length: 14 amino acids. V lost 0 bases and J 5 bases, leaving 11 bases between the germline ends. DNA of the CDR3: TGCGCCAGCAGCTTGGACAGGGAAGGGACTGAAGCTTTCTTT. It translates to CASSLDREGTEAFF.

The J gene is TRBJ1-1, the V gene TRBV6-5; D gene uncertain. Germline lookup yields CDR1 MNHEY and CDR2 SVGAGI. This CDR3 is built from 13 residues. The germline V and J ends were trimmed by 6 bases and 4 bases, with 12 bases remaining between them. This chain's CDR3 is CASRKDTFTEAFF. CDR3 sequence (DNA): TGTGCCAGCAGGAAAGACACCTTCACTGAAGCTTTCTTT.

This chain joins TRBV5-6 and TRBJ1-3; D ambiguous. V was trimmed by 3 bases and J by 2 bases, leaving 6 bases between them. This CDR3 comprises 13 residues. The V gene's germline CDR1 is SGHDT and CDR2 YYEEEE. The CDR3 is CASSYYPGNTIYF. The CDR3 region has the DNA TGTGCCAGCAGCTATTATCCTGGAAACACCATATATTTT.

This clone has a single count. The chain employs TRBV4-1 and TRBJ2-7; TRBD1 agrees at 11 bases. The CDR3 is made up of 17 amino acids. Germline assignment: CDR1 MGHRA and CDR2 YSYEKL. V was clipped by 4 bases and J by 0 bases; unmatched bases: 8. Here the CDR3 reads CASSRPGTGGGSYEQYF. Written as DNA, the CDR3 is TGCGCCAGCAGCCGTCCCGGGACAGGGGGGGGCTCCTACGAGCAGTACTTC.

The chain carries TRBV5-5 and TRBJ2-1, with TRBD2 as a possible D gene (6 bases). This CDR3 contains 17 residues. The germline V gene has CDR1 SGHKS and CDR2 YYEKEE (reference sequence). With 0 bases removed from V and 1 base from J, the gap between germline ends came to 14 bases. The CDR3 DNA is TGTGCCAGCAGCTTGGCCCAGGTCGGGGGATCCTACAATGAGCAGTTCTTC. Translating it yields CASSLAQVGGSYNEQFF.

The chain employs TRBV2 and TRBJ1-5; D unresolved. The V and J ends lost 4 bases and 6 bases respectively, with 7 bases between them. The CDR3 is made up of 12 amino acids. CDR1 SNHLY and CDR2 FYNNEI come from the germline V gene. CDR3 nucleotide sequence: TGTGCCAGCAGTGGAGGGCTTCAGCCCCAGCATTTT. Amino acid sequence: CASSGGLQPQHF.

The chain combines TRBV5-1 with TRBJ2-2, with a tentative D call TRBD2 (5 bases). V lost 0 bases to trimming and J lost 6 bases, with 15 bases between them. CDR1 and CDR2 from the germline V gene are SGHRS and YFSETQ. The CDR3 covers 16 residues. CDR3 bases: TGCGCCAGCAGCTTGGAACTAGTCGGTGGCGCCGGGGAGCTGTTTTTT. As protein: CASSLELVGGAGELFF.

The V gene is TRBV28, the J gene TRBJ1-2, with TRBD1 as a possible D gene (5 bases). This CDR3 contains 12 residues. Germline CDR1 reads MDHEN; CDR2 reads SYDVKM. V was shortened by 7 bases and J by 7 bases, with 13 bases between the two germline ends. CDR3 nucleotide sequence: TGTGCCAGCAACTCGGGGGATCTTGGCTACACCTTC. Amino acid sequence: CASNSGDLGYTF.

This chain links TRBV13 with TRBJ1-3, with 7 bases aligning to TRBD1. Germline CDR1 reads PRHDT; CDR2 reads FYEKMQ (reference sequence). This CDR3 comprises 17 residues. Trimming took 4 bases from V and 2 from J; bases not matched to a gene: 11. The CDR3 loop reads CASSYQTGKETGNTIYF. The CDR3 coding sequence is TGTGCCAGCAGCTACCAGACAGGGAAAGAGACTGGAAACACCATATATTTT.

This chain links TRBV9 with TRBJ2-7; TRBD1 agrees at 10 bases. The V gene end was trimmed by 3 bases and the J gene end by 4 bases; junction bases not matched to a gene: 10. This CDR3 spans 16 amino acids. The germline CDR1 and CDR2 sequences are SGDLS and YYNGEE. This chain's CDR3 is CASSATSGTGAYEQYF. The CDR3 DNA sequence: TGTGCCAGCAGCGCTACATCGGGGACAGGGGCGTACGAGCAGTACTTC.

The chain recombines TRBV7-9 with TRBJ2-7; 8 positions agree with TRBD1. After removal of 4 bases from V and 0 bases from J, the junction contained 11 bases not matched to a gene. This CDR3 region has 17 residues. Per the germline V gene, CDR1 is SEHNR and CDR2 is FQNEAQ (reference sequence). CDR3 bases: TGTGCCAGCAGCTCGACTTTGGGACAGGTGCTCTCCTACGAGCAGTACTTC. Its translation is CASSSTLGQVLSYEQYF. The full variable domain, completed using reference TRBV7-9 and TRBJ2-7, is DTGVSQNPRHKITKRGQNVTFRCDPISEHNRLYWYRQTLGQGPEFLTYFQNEAQLEKSRLLSDRFSAERPKGSFSTLEIQRTEQGDSAMYLCASSSTLGQVLSYEQYFGPGTRLTVT.

V is TRBV18 and J is TRBJ2-1, with 7 bases that match TRBD1. This CDR3 has 16 residues. Unmatched junction bases numbered 5, after V lost 3 bases and J lost 0 bases. CDR1 and CDR2 (germline): KGHSH, LQKENI. The DNA of the CDR3 is TGTGCCAGCTCACCCGGGACAGACTTCTCCTACAATGAGCAGTTCTTC. Translating it yields CASSPGTDFSYNEQFF. Variable domain in full (rest from reference TRBV18 and TRBJ2-1): NAGVMQNPRHLVRRRGQEARLRCSPMKGHSHVYWYRQLPEEGLKFMVYLQKENIIDESGMPKERFSAEFPKEGPSILRIQQVVRGDSAAYFCASSPGTDFSYNEQFFGPGTRLTVL.

The V call is TRBV19, the J call TRBJ2-3; no reliable D call. The germline V gene has CDR1 LNHDA and CDR2 SQIVND (reference sequence). Trimming cost V 4 bases and J 0 bases, with 20 bases left between them. CDR3 size: 18 residues. CDR3 sequence reads: CASSNSLVARASTDTQYF. The DNA of the CDR3 is TGTGCCAGTAGTAATAGCCTGGTGGCTCGTGCTAGCACAGATACGCAGTATTTT.

The V call is TRBV5-1, the J call TRBJ2-7, with D perhaps TRBD1 (6 bases). The CDR3 is made up of 17 amino acids. Per the germline V gene, CDR1 is SGHRS and CDR2 is YFSETQ. V lost 4 bases, J lost 2 bases, and 22 bases lay in between. CDR3 protein: CASSPNPGTQHPYEQYF. CDR3 coding DNA: TGCGCCAGCAGCCCGAATCCCGGGACACAACACCCCTACGAGCAGTACTTC.

This sequence joins TRBV6-5 and TRBJ1-2; tentative D call: TRBD1 (5 bases). This CDR3 comprises 13 residues. Per germline, CDR1 MNHEY and CDR2 SVGAGI. Trimming cost V 0 bases and J 4 bases, with 6 bases left between them. Here the CDR3 reads CASSYSQGYGYTF. Written as DNA, the CDR3 is TGTGCCAGCAGTTACTCGCAGGGCTATGGCTACACCTTC.